This TCR beta chain was sequenced during a study of cytomegalovirus exposure and HLA in healthy donors (dated by TCRdb to about 2017). Describing the broader study: According to an earlier analysis of several hundred of the donors, about 179 million T cells yielded 117 million unique TCR beta sequences and more than 250 Gb of sequence data. About 300 gigabases of sequencing data and tens of millions of unique TCR sequences were included in an early release covering under 650 HLA-typed donors. Every discovery cohort repertoire had been produced on one sequencing platform. A handful of DR-DQ haplotypes were handled as single units for association and clustering because linkage in the cohort was strong. Rather than drawing on any new phenotypic data, the later analysis identified candidate immune exposures from TCR beta sequences and the way those sequences occurred across donors. Typing coverage varied by locus: roughly 620-640 donors for A, B, C, DRB1 and DQB1; 522 for DQA1; over 600 for DPA1; roughly 450 for DPB1. High-throughput TCR immunosequencing, statistical association of individual TCRs with disease status, and machine learning were combined to predict cytomegalovirus infection status. The genetic ancestry cluster associated with self-reported Caucasian donors included about 81% of the roughly 400 genotyped donors. In an earlier analysis of 587 of the donors, high-throughput TCR beta sequencing was used to judge whether each TCR beta V gene segment behaved as functional or pseudogenic. On average, roughly 240,000 unique TCR beta nucleotide sequences were sequenced per donor among more than 350 genotyped donors of the cohort, with roughly 18% of those sequences being non-productive. The study aimed to test whether signatures of past pathogen exposure could be identified by cataloging public T cell receptors. HLA typing included class I and class II loci at four-digit resolution. Alongside the repertoire data, information on donor age, sex, ethnicity and CMV serostatus was compiled. A later genetic analysis used genome-wide SNP genotypes for about 65% of the roughly 700 donors, treating that subset as a discovery cohort. Along with the roughly 700-subject first cohort, a separate validation cohort of more than 90 different subjects was used. The study profiled the T cell repertoires of hundreds of subjects by immunosequencing and related them to cytomegalovirus serostatus. A later analysis re-examined previously published TCR beta repertoires from just over 650 donors and added high-resolution HLA genotyping to investigate patterns of TCR occurrence. Overall study results and their limits: A further reported finding was that TCR beta sequences accurately predicted the HLA-A and HLA-B alleles for most subjects in the first cohort. This cohort had only TCR beta chains sequenced, and the lack of alpha or paired-chain data limited which features could be detected. Because counts were too low, some 17 rarely observed V segments, including chromosome 9 orphons, were left out of the earlier analysis of approximately 580 of the donors. Linkage disequilibrium might explain the correlated functional status among segregating V segments, but an unknown experimental factor could not be ruled out. In a later analysis, TCR association rates were found to vary across HLA loci, with the most associated TCRs seen for DRB1 alleles and the fewest for HLA-C alleles. A group of highly shared sequence variants was considered likely to be a technical artifact of the sequencing pipeline. In the study, approximately 160 TCR beta chains were listed as associated with cytomegalovirus. Sequencing depth was assumed to be roughly uniform across donors in the presence/absence analyses, though that assumption may not hold. In a later analysis, most CMV-associated TCR beta chains were found to appear HLA-restricted, with HLA associations seemingly driven largely by CMV exposure. Compared with equally common non-associated chains, HLA-associated TCR beta chains in a later analysis were more clonally expanded and had lower generation probabilities. At a false discovery rate of 0.05, a later analysis linked around 15,000 TCR beta sequences to specific HLA alleles. Because HLA typing was unavailable for some donors at each locus, only the typed subset was used in association tests. Most TCR sequences were observed very rarely across donors, whereas some public TCRs were present in many individuals. The classifier was reported to diagnose cytomegalovirus status with high specificity and sensitivity in both the original cohort and the validation cohort. The authors suggested that the approach could potentially be generalized to other disease states and immunological phenotypes. Some IMGT-functional V segments, including TRBV6-2 and TRBV6-3, could not be told apart with the 87-base-pair reads, so those segments were excluded. The only immune exposure information available for the cohort was CMV serostatus. Strong co-occurrence of HLA alleles, especially DR and DQ, made assigning TCR associations to individual alleles difficult. Several of the top co-occurrence clusters appeared to be linked to parvovirus B19, influenza, CMV and Epstein-Barr virus, according to a later analysis. A later genetic analysis associated a missense DCLRE1C variant with V-gene and J-gene trimming of TCR beta chains, and an independent cohort replicated the association. In a later genetic analysis, fewer N-insertions in productive TCRs were reported among donors in an Asian-associated ancestry cluster than the 666-donor mean. In vitro tests confirmed that a few of the cytomegalovirus-associated TCR beta chains recognize cytomegalovirus antigens. An earlier analysis of 587 of the donors showed that most TCR beta V segments appeared in productive rearrangements either about 87% or about 30% of the time, which broadly matched IMGT annotations.

Comments on this clone: It lacks a known antigen. No base quality values were provided; no much bigger clone lies one nucleotide off.

The cohort comprised hundreds of healthy bone marrow donors. At the time of sampling, all cohort members were nominally healthy, though unrecorded immune exposures were likely present. The donor tested CMV seropositive, placing the donor among the roughly 300 seropositive members of the cohort. A peripheral blood sample was provided by each donor, and peripheral blood mononuclear cells were used for TCR beta sequencing. Genomic DNA extraction from the blood cell samples was performed with the Qiagen DNeasy Blood Extraction Kit. The germline V gene encodes CDR1 SQVTM and CDR2 ANQGSEA. Trimming accounts for 3 bases at V and 1 base at J, while the number of junction bases matched to no gene is 12. CDR3 length: 18 amino acids, cysteine to phenylalanine. The retained sequence is limited to the CDR3, 54 bases, with the frame set at the first base. The library was prepared using the immunoSEQ multiplex PCR assay. For the multiplex PCR, a mixture combining 60 forward primers for TCR Vbeta segments and 13 reverse primers for TCR Jbeta segments was used. A multiplex PCR assay on genomic DNA amplified the CDR3 region of rearranged TCR beta genes. Amplified TCR beta libraries were sequenced as 87-base-pair reads on the Illumina HiSeq System. The authors processed their data as follows. A later analysis tallied 75 million to 95 million unique TCR beta chains across the 660 or so repertoires, and approximately 11 million of those chains were shared by two or more donors. Raw reads were error-corrected and collapsed into unique sequences by a nearest-neighbor algorithm in which closely related sequences were merged to remove PCR and sequencing errors. Alignment of CDR3 sequences to IMGT reference sequences was used to assign V, D and J gene segments. For a sequence to be retained, a match of at least six nucleotides was required to both a V gene segment and a J gene segment. Rearrangements were called productive when the CDR3 lacked stop codons and stayed in frame with V and J; all others were non-productive. Following IMGT convention, CDR3 was defined as the stretch from the second conserved V-encoded cysteine to the conserved J-encoded phenylalanine. Sequences without an unambiguous match to a single V gene segment were excluded from the earlier analysis of 450 to 650 of the donors. An earlier analysis of a few hundred of the donors called V segments functional above 56.7% productive rearrangements and segregating when the between-donor standard deviation exceeded 5%. A statistical classification framework was built for diagnosing cytomegalovirus status from the catalog of TCR beta chain sequences. In a later analysis, V and J genes were assigned by comparing TCR nucleotide sequences against IMGT/GENE-DB human TR gene sequences. A later analysis assigned CDR3 sequences and most-parsimonious VDJ recombination scenarios with the TCRdist pipeline. In a later analysis, each TCR beta chain was defined by its CDR3 amino acid sequence together with its V-gene family, and reads without a unique V-gene family were excluded. A later analysis removed 592 highly shared, low-generation-probability nucleotide sequences to deal with suspected cross-contamination and a sequencing artifact. In a later analysis, a clonal expansion index was calculated for each public chain from normalized within-repertoire ranks of inferred template counts. A later analysis computed generation probabilities with a VDJ recombination model fitted to out-of-frame rearrangements, and checked the results against IGoR. A later analysis scored TCR-TCR, TCR-HLA and TCR-CMV co-occurrence with hypergeometric tests, applying a repertoire-size bias correction to TCR pairs. False discovery rates were estimated in a later analysis by permuting HLA or CMV assignments 20 times. In a later analysis, co-occurring TCRs were grouped using DBSCAN, and TCRdist sequence similarity was added for clustering within HLA-allele-positive subsets. Co-occurrence clustering excluded repertoires with fewer than 30,000 or more than 120,000 public chains, plus five with anomalous nucleotide sharing. This immuneACCESS table, as held by TCRdb, lists in-frame sequences with V and J called but not all clones. Of the missing ones, under half trace to an unresolved V gene in checked studies; the others have no known cause. The V and J calls and clone size were taken over from that table, and D and trimming were inferred from the DNA. This sample gives about 160,000 clones in total; about 75% of them show up just once. Clones ranked in the top ten supply 0.85% to 1% of the sample.

The sample was PBMCs. Rearrangement joined TRBV29-1 to TRBJ2-3, with 11 junctional bases fitting TRBD2. This TCR derives from a woman aged 45 to 65 in good health and CMV-seropositive. The CDR3 here reads CSVEAGSGRAGGTDTQYF. The sequenced DNA: TGCAGCGTTGAGGCGGGTAGCGGGAGGGCCGGGGGCACAGATACGCAGTATTTT.